This T cell receptor (beta chain) came from a study of CD8 T cells in Susac syndrome. Random hexamers primed reverse transcription of about 0.5 to 1 ug RNA. TCRdb recomputed calls from the immunoSEQ multiplex PCR reads with MiXCR, one row per CDR3 protein. The sample shows about 300,000 distinct CDR3 sequences, approximately 85% of them seen only once. Trimming pared 5 bases from V and 0 bases from J, leaving 13 bases between. The CDR3 extends over 15 amino acids. Germline CDR1 WSHSY, CDR2 SAAADI. V usage is TRBV10-2 and J usage is TRBJ2-5; D remains ambiguous. The sequence came from a human donor with multiple sclerosis. What was sequenced was CD8+ T cells from PBMCs. Written as DNA, the CDR3 is TGCGCCAGCAGTCTTAAGGAGCTGTACCAAGAGACCCAGTACTTC. Amino acids: CASSLKELYQETQYF.